This T cell receptor (beta chain) is from a study of CXCR3-negative and CXCR3-positive naive CD8 T cells (dated by TCRdb to the late 2010s). Notes on the research overall: About 150 million TRB reads were obtained in total, roughly 1.5 +/- 0.3 million reads per library. Diversity and physicochemical repertoire analyses covered some eleven donors pooled from two independent experiments. Naive subsets from about five donors and memory cells from 3 donors were included in the TRBV-TRBJ cluster analysis.

The CDR3 numbers 14 residues from cysteine through phenylalanine. The DNA is unrecorded. According to the germline V gene (reference sequence), CDR1 reads LGHDT and CDR2 reads YNNKEL. For each CD8+ T cell subset, flow sorting was done in triplicate, and some 300,000 cells per subset went directly into RLT lysis buffer. Peripheral blood mononuclear cells were isolated from buffy coats using standard density gradient centrifugation. An RNeasy Mini Kit was used to extract total RNA from the sorted cells. Of note for this clonotype: Its antigen is not yet known.

Summary of the overall study and its limitations: Both naive subsets had comparably high repertoire diversity, while memory CD8+ T cells had much lower repertoire diversity. Naive CXCR3-negative and CXCR3-positive cells from the same donor showed similar TRBV-TRBJ usage, whereas memory cells showed distinct patterns. Surface CD5, linked to self-reactivity in mice, was comparable between naive subsets; TCR interaction strength was therefore also inferred from TRB CDR3 physicochemical properties. Freshly isolated PBMCs were used for most assays because CXCR3 expression went down partially after cryopreservation.

The listed sequencing device is NextSeq 550. The Human TCR Profiling Kit (MiLaboratory) was used to prepare UMI-labeled 5' RACE TRB cDNA libraries. The full amount of extracted RNA was used for cDNA synthesis, and the full amount of resulting cDNA was used for PCR amplification. Libraries were prepared in parallel with an identical number of PCR cycles. Per the authors' processing: With a requirement of at least two reads per UMI, MIGEC and MiXCR extracted about 53,000 +/- 9,400 unique UMI-labeled TRB cDNA molecules per library. Each library averaged about 40,000 +/- 10,000 functional in-frame TRB CDR3 nucleotide clonotypes without stop codons. After downsampling to 5000 UMI-labeled TRB molecules per sample, diversity metrics such as normalized Shannon-Wiener and Chao1 were calculated in VDJtools. Clonotype-size-weighted physicochemical properties of the central five CDR3 residues (interaction energy, strength, volume and Kidera factor 4) were computed in VDJtools. The reads, reprocessed by TCRdb, yield one row per CDR3 protein sequence and no DNA. Clone size and V and J calls follow TCRdb, not the original study. This specimen's table enumerates about 39,000 distinct CDR3 sequences. Of the sample, about 7.7% falls within the top ten clones.

Sequencing was done on a sample of memory CD8+ T cells from blood. The sample's cell subset or site, from its label and the paper: conventional CD8+ memory T cells (TMEM), sorted as controls. This receptor chain uses TRBV3-1 and TRBJ2-1; TCRdb reports TRBD1, a call that lacks DNA to check it against. This clonotype originated in a human donor in good health. Some clones in this sample may be carry-over from other donors' samples. Here the CDR3 is given as CASSQGGWGNEQFF.